This paragraph covers one T cell receptor (beta chain) sequence. This entry is derived from a study of blood T cell repertoires in COVID-19. Sequencing was performed with immunoSEQ multiplex PCR; in TCRdb, only in-frame clones are kept and a portion is missing. The data hold 110,000 or so clones, with roughly 81% observed a single time. Germline CDR1 is SGHRS and CDR2 is YFSETQ. This CDR3 has 14 residues. V was trimmed by 0 bases and J by 3 bases, leaving 10 bases between them. The sample comprised peripheral blood. This TCR came from a man aged 35-49 years with acute or convalescent COVID-19. This chain connects TRBV5-1 to TRBJ2-7; a possible D gene is TRBD1 (5 bases). This chain's CDR3 is CASSLAAGFYEQYF. The CDR3 DNA reads TGCGCCAGCAGCTTGGCCGCAGGGTTCTACGAGCAGTACTTC.